The subject of this entry is one TCR beta chain. Its antigen is currently not known. No base qualities exist here, and no much larger clone lies one base off it. From the cysteine through the phenylalanine, the CDR3 covers 15 amino acids. The only DNA kept is the CDR3, 45 bases in frame from the first base. Synthetic TCR analog templates were spiked into each PCR to estimate absolute template abundance from read counts. Using the immunoSEQ assay, TCRbeta CDR3 regions were amplified from genomic DNA with bias-controlled V and J gene primers. Sequencing of rearranged TCRbeta segments was done at approximately 20X coverage. On the authors' methods: Sequencing errors were corrected by clustering, and CDR3s were annotated against IMGT so that V, D and J genes could be assigned. Out-of-frame and stop-codon sequences were excluded, and only productive TCRbeta rearrangements were used in downstream analyses. To compute clonality, Shannon entropy was normalized by the log of the number of unique productive sequences and then subtracted from one. Clones differing between time points or between blood and tumor were identified by Fisher's exact test with Benjamini-Hochberg correction at adjusted p below 0.01. TCRdb mirrors the immuneACCESS table, restricted to in-frame sequences. Some clones are absent from its copies; in checked studies, under half trace to an unresolved V gene, and the reason for the others is unknown. V, J and clone size were drawn from that table, and D and trimming were deduced from the DNA. The sample data list 100,000 to 150,000 clones, and roughly 88% of these were observed just once. Clones ranked in the top ten supply about 2.4% of the sample.

The intended sense of this specimen's time point label: peripheral blood 6 weeks after treatment start. A cohort of 25 to 35 patients with locally advanced or metastatic urothelial carcinoma, treated at Memorial Sloan Kettering on a trial protocol, was included. Peripheral blood mononuclear cells were collected from each patient pretreatment and during treatment, giving between 1 and 8 total time points per patient. The Qiagen DNeasy Blood extraction kit was used to purify genomic DNA from total PBMCs and tumor samples. PBMCs were collected pretreatment and during treatment, and were isolated and stored as previously described. The source of the sample is a study of PD-L1 blockade in urothelial cancer (dated by TCRdb to about 2017). Context from the whole study: All patients started therapy around 2014 and received atezolizumab 1,200 mg intravenously every 3 weeks. About 85% of the 29 patients were males with bladder-origin urothelial cancer, and about 65% of the 29 reported a prior smoking history. An ECOG performance status of 0 or 1 was recorded for the patients, and 0 to 3 prior chemotherapy regimens had been received by the patients. Blood samples were analyzed at 3 weeks after treatment start (second dose) and at 6 weeks after treatment start. Blood samples yielded a median of about 150,000 T cells and roughly 83,000 unique TCRs, with median clonality 0.080. The study was an exploratory multi-omic analysis of somatic, immune and clinical correlates of response to PD-L1 blockade with atezolizumab in urothelial cancer. Pretreatment tumor samples and matched peripheral blood, collected serially before and after atezolizumab treatment, underwent TCR sequencing. Durable clinical benefit was defined as a progression-free survival longer than 6 months, and TCR features were additionally tested against progression-free survival and overall survival. In the same patients, pretreatment tumors underwent whole exome sequencing and RNA sequencing in addition to TCR sequencing. Durable clinical benefit was achieved by nine patients and was not achieved by 20 patients. Some 29 patients had pretreatment blood TCR-seq, about 25 had at least one posttreatment blood collection, and about 25 had tumor TCR-seq. The paper's findings and limits, for the study overall: Because the sample size was small (n = 29) and many of the analyses were exploratory, the results are meant to be hypothesis-generating. At 3 weeks after the start of treatment, tumor-associated TCR clones in peripheral blood had expanded more in patients with durable benefit (n ≈ 22, p = 0.022). A pretreatment peripheral blood TCR clonality below the median was linked to improved progression-free and overall survival.

The input for sequencing was PBMCs, taken around atezolizumab (anti-PD-L1) treatment. The chain links TRBV1 with TRBJ1-3; the table's D call TRBD1 went unverified against the DNA. TRBV1 is given as a pseudogene. The source is a middle-aged man with urothelial cancer. The nucleotide sequence reads TGCACCAGCAGCCAATGGGGCAGGGTTGGAAACACCATATATTTT. Its protein is CTSSQWGRVGNTIYF.